This TCR beta chain was found in a study of blood T cell repertoires in COVID-19 (dated by TCRdb to between 2020 and 2021). Some background on the complete study: Samples from collaborators originated in the United States, Italy and Spain and spanned both the acute and convalescent phases of COVID-19. The material from the prospective study consisted of cDNA or gDNA derived from T cells, B-cell-depleted T cells, or PBMCs. Deeply sampled blood TCRbeta repertoires from subjects exposed to, actively infected with, or recovered from COVID-19 were included in the dataset. The repertoires were made available in a free public database intended to serve as a resource for research on the immune response to SARS-CoV-2. The samples were drawn from two sources: the first 160 participants of the ongoing ImmuneRACE study, and about 1,300 subjects contributed by 6 global collaborators. Sample metadata almost always included a de-identified subject ID, COVID-19 status, age in years and sex. HLA class I and class II types, where available, came from metadata supplied by the sample provider rather than from assay-based typing.

The collaborating institutions used their own protocols to collect whole blood in K2EDTA tubes. For TCRbeta analysis, collaborators shipped samples as frozen whole blood, isolated PBMCs, or DNA extracted from either of those sample types. In regard to this clone: The antigen this receptor binds is unknown. The input lacks base qualities; no much larger clone sits a single base away.

TCRbeta CDR3 regions were amplified from genomic DNA using the immunoSEQ Assay, a bias-controlled multiplex PCR. Processing in the source paper ran as follows. The number of nucleated cells in each sample was estimated from the amplification of reference gene primers within the assay. To quantify the absolute abundance of each unique TCRbeta CDR3 rearrangement, sequence reads were collapsed and filtered. For each sample, productive Simpson clonality was calculated by taking the square root of Simpson's diversity index across productive rearrangements. TCRdb holds this immuneACCESS table with in-frame rearrangements only. Some clones are missing; in checked studies, unresolved V genes explain under half, and the rest has no known cause. The DNA was the basis for D and trimming; V, J and clone size are from that table. The sample table shows over 90,000 clones, and just over 90% are seen once. Just over 5% of the sample goes to the ten largest clones.

Points the paper makes about the study in general: The amount of clinical and demographic metadata varied by source and participant and was provided uncurated.

CDR1 and CDR2 are read off the germline V gene (reference sequence) as GTSNPN and SVGIG. The CDR3 contains 14 residues, cysteine and phenylalanine counted. The entry retains the CDR3 DNA only, 42 bases that are in frame from base 1. V loses 0 bases at its end and J loses 6 bases; junction bases beyond the gene matches: 8. The source material was peripheral blood. The TCR was taken from a man between 45 and 60 years old with acute or convalescent COVID-19. This chain is built from TRBV30 and TRBJ2-7; 7 of the junction bases match TRBD1. The DNA sequence is TGTGCCTGGAGTGTCGGCAGGGGGTCTGGCGAGCAGTACTTC. It is translated as CAWSVGRGSGEQYF.